The 2 T cell receptor beta chains listed next were all sequenced from one sample in a study of shared clonotypes between healthy human individuals. Profiling relied on immunoSEQ multiplex PCR, and the TCRdb table lists in-frame clones only, not all of them. The sample has approximately 2.4 million clones, nearly 97% seen once. Sequences were obtained from naive CD4+ T cells sorted from blood. Stated subset: CD45RA+ positively selected. The receptors were gathered from a man aged 18 to 29 in good health.

About this clone itself: Other DNA sequences in this specimen translate into the identical CDR3. This chain connects TRBV18 to TRBJ2-5, with D maybe TRBD2 (6 bases). Germline V gene sequence: CDR1 KGHSH, CDR2 LQKENI. V was clipped by 0 bases and J by 5 bases, with 10 bases between them. This CDR3 region has 14 residues. For the CDR3, the DNA is TGTGCCAGCTCACCACCGCGGGGTGGCGAGACCCAGTACTTC. It translates to CASSPPRGGETQYF.

The rearrangement uses TRBV6-4 and TRBJ2-3; TRBD2 aligns across 10 bases. This CDR3 region has 15 residues. Germline CDR1 and CDR2: MRHNA and SNTAGT. J was trimmed by 1 base and V by 8 bases; bases with no gene match: 6. CDR3 nucleotides: TGTGCCAGCGTCCTAGGACTAGCGGGCACAGATACGCAGTATTTT. Translating it yields CASVLGLAGTDTQYF.